Below are 15 T cell receptor beta chains sequenced from a single sample in a study of T cell responses to AZD1222 COVID-19 vaccine. Sequencing was performed with immunoSEQ multiplex PCR; in TCRdb, only in-frame clones are kept and a portion is missing. The sample has more than 95,000 clones; approximately 80% are singletons. Sequencing used peripheral blood, obtained 28 days after the second AZD1222 dose. The receptors stem from an adult who received the AZD1222 COVID-19 vaccine.

The rearrangement joins TRBV4-3 to TRBJ2-1, with D uncertain. V was trimmed by 1 base and J by 5 bases, leaving 6 bases between them. The germline gives CDR1 LGHNA, CDR2 YSLEER. There are 13 residues in the CDR3. DNA of the CDR3: TGCGCCAGCAGCCAAGGTTTTAACAATGAGCAGTTCTTC. Its translation is CASSQGFNNEQFF.

The gene calls are TRBV11-2 and TRBJ1-3, with D tentatively TRBD1 (5 bases). V lost 4 bases and J lost 0, with 13 bases in between. CDR3 length: 16 residues. Germline V gene lookup returns CDR1 SGHAT and CDR2 FQNNGV. CDR3 in DNA: TGTGCCAGCAGCTGGCCACAGGAATACTCTGGAAACACCATATATTTT. Amino acid sequence: CASSWPQEYSGNTIYF.

J is TRBJ1-2 and V is TRBV27; tentatively, D is TRBD1 (5 bases). V was pared by 2 bases and J by 4 bases, with 17 bases between. There are 16 residues in the CDR3. Germline CDR1 MNHEY, CDR2 SMNVEV (reference sequence). CDR3 amino acids: CASSLILGEGLYGYTF. In nucleotides, the CDR3 is TGTGCCAGCAGTTTAATATTGGGGGAAGGGCTCTATGGCTACACCTTC.

CDR3 region: CASSFRTPPGTGNTGELFF. The DNA for the CDR3 is TGTGCCAGCAGCTTTCGAACCCCTCCCGGGACAGGGAACACCGGGGAGCTGTTTTTT. The genes are TRBV5-4 and TRBJ2-2, with 8 positions matching TRBD1. The germline V gene encodes CDR1 SGHNT and CDR2 YYREEE (reference sequence). J was trimmed by 1 base and V by 2 bases; bases with no gene match: 13. CDR3 length: 19 amino acids. The entire variable domain, with the rest obtained from reference TRBV5-4 and TRBJ2-2, is as follows: ETGVTQSPTHLIKTRGQQVTLRCSSQSGHNTVSWYQQALGQGPQFIFQYYREEENGRGNFPPRFSGLQFPNYSSELNVNALELDDSALYLCASSFRTPPGTGNTGELFFGEGSRLTVL.

The chain recombines TRBV2 with TRBJ1-1; D is perhaps TRBD1 (6 bases). V was pared by 5 bases and J by 2 bases, with 12 bases between. This CDR3 comprises 14 residues. Germline V gives CDR1 SNHLY, CDR2 FYNNEI. The CDR3 region is CASSYTGTNTEAFF. CDR3 DNA sequence: TGTGCCAGCAGTTACACAGGGACCAACACTGAAGCTTTCTTT.

There are a few counts of this clone. The rearrangement links TRBV5-1 to TRBJ2-7, with D unresolved. From germline, CDR1 is SGHRS and CDR2 YFSETQ. The CDR3 contains 13 residues. Trimming left V 4 bases short and J 7 bases short, with 15 bases between. The CDR3 coding sequence is TGCGCCAGCAGCGTGGAGATTCCTAGAGAGCAGTACTTC. Its translation: CASSVEIPREQYF.

V and J are TRBV18 and TRBJ2-5; D is possibly TRBD2 (5 bases). The ends were cut back, 2 bases at V and 5 bases at J, with 12 bases in the middle. CDR1 is KGHSH, CDR2 LQKENI, per germline. The CDR3 is 14 residues long. The CDR3, as DNA: TGTGCCAGCTCACCAGAGGGTTTCGAGGAGACCCAGTACTTC. This gives the protein CASSPEGFEETQYF. Together with reference TRBV18 and TRBJ2-5, the CDR3 gives the full variable domain: NAGVMQNPRHLVRRRGQEARLRCSPMKGHSHVYWYRQLPEEGLKFMVYLQKENIIDESGMPKERFSAEFPKEGPSILRIQQVVRGDSAAYFCASSPEGFEETQYFGPGTRLLVL.

The chain uses TRBV7-2 and TRBJ1-2; perhaps TRBD1 as D (5 bases). CDR1 and CDR2 from the germline V gene are SGHTA and FQGNSA. V lost 5 bases to trimming and J lost 4 bases, with 20 bases between them. The CDR3 contains 16 residues. CDR3: CASSVARDWAGYGYTF. The CDR3, as DNA: TGTGCCAGCAGCGTCGCCAGGGATTGGGCGGGCTATGGCTACACCTTC.

The V call is TRBV18, the J call TRBJ1-6; TRBD1 is a possible D gene (6 bases). The CDR3 runs 16 residues. Germline V gene lookup returns CDR1 KGHSH and CDR2 LQKENI. The V gene lost 6 bases and the J gene lost 5 bases, with 17 bases spanning the gap. The DNA for the CDR3 is TGTGCCAGCTCCCCCGGGCCGGCAGGGGATAATTCACCCCTCCACTTT. Its translation: CASSPGPAGDNSPLHF.

This clone has a single count. The V and J genes are TRBV5-1 and TRBJ1-6, with a tentative D call TRBD1 (5 bases). This CDR3 is built from 15 residues. Germline CDR1 is SGHRS and CDR2 is YFSETQ. Trimming left V 4 bases short and J 7 bases short, with 15 bases between. The CDR3 spells CASSPPGTANSPLHF. CDR3 coding DNA: TGCGCCAGCAGCCCCCCCGGGACGGCGAATTCACCCCTCCACTTT.

This clone came up a few times. The chain is built from TRBV11-3 and TRBJ2-1; 8 bases are shared with TRBD1. With 4 bases clipped from V and 5 bases from J, the junction kept 1 base outside the gene matches. CDR1 is SGHNT, CDR2 YENEEA, per germline. The CDR3 spans 13 residues. This CDR3 reads CASSSDRDNEQFF. The CDR3 DNA follows: TGTGCCAGCAGCTCGGACAGGGACAATGAGCAGTTCTTC.

CDR3 protein: CATKGQVGANTEAFF. Written as DNA, the CDR3 is TGTGCCACCAAGGGACAGGTAGGGGCGAACACTGAAGCTTTCTTT. The chain employs TRBV7-2 and TRBJ1-1, with 8 nucleotides matching TRBD1. V lost 10 bases to trimming and J lost 1 base; unmatched junction nucleotides: 11. The germline V gene has CDR1 SGHTA and CDR2 FQGNSA. The CDR3 sequence is 15 residues long.

The V call is TRBV5-1, the J call TRBJ1-6, with 10 bases aligning to TRBD1. Losses at the gene ends were 0 bases for V and 9 bases for J; bases not matched to a gene: 6. The germline CDR1 and CDR2 sequences are SGHRS and YFSETQ. The CDR3 has 16 residues. CDR3 protein: CASSLEGQGVSSPLHF. The CDR3, as DNA: TGCGCCAGCAGCTTGGAAGGACAGGGGGTGAGTTCACCCCTCCACTTT. Supplemented by reference TRBV5-1 and TRBJ1-6, the full variable domain reads KAGVTQTPRYLIKTRGQQVTLSCSPISGHRSVSWYQQTPGQGLQFLFEYFSETQRNKGNFPGRFSGRQFSNSRSEMNVSTLELGDSALYLCASSLEGQGVSSPLHFGNGTRLTVT.

The rearrangement joins TRBV28 to TRBJ2-5, with D hard to call. V dropped 2 bases and J dropped 4 bases, with 8 bases sitting between them. The CDR3 has 13 amino acids. CDR1 MDHEN and CDR2 SYDVKM come from the germline V gene. Written as DNA, the CDR3 is TGTGCCAGCAGTTTAGGACGGCGAGAGACCCAGTACTTC. It is translated as CASSLGRRETQYF.

This clone appeared a single time. V gene TRBV10-1 combines with J gene TRBJ1-1; D not resolved. The V end lost 5 bases, the J end lost 6 bases, and 13 bases lay between the germline ends. Germline-derived CDR1 and CDR2 are WNHNN and SYGVQD (reference sequence). The CDR3 has 13 amino acids. The CDR3 DNA reads as TGCGCCAGCAGTTCCTCGGCCATCGCTGAAGCTTTCTTT. Its translation: CASSSSAIAEAFF.